The TCR beta chain under discussion was sequenced for a study of blood T cell repertoires in COVID-19. Only in-frame clones appear in the TCRdb table, and some are missing; sequencing was by immunoSEQ multiplex PCR. Of hundreds of thousands of clones detected, more than 75% appear once; the ten largest clones hold 2.6%. The CDR3 is made up of 13 amino acids. CDR1 and CDR2 (germline): LNHDA, SQIVND (reference sequence). The V and J ends lost 6 bases and 7 bases, in that order; junction bases with no gene match: 1. The specimen sequenced was PBMCs or T cells enriched from blood (not recorded which). V gene TRBV19 combines with J gene TRBJ2-1; 12 nucleotides match TRBD2. The clonotype was recovered from a man aged 60-69 years who had recovered from COVID-19. The CDR3 protein is CASRTSGSNEQFF. CDR3 bases: TGTGCCAGTAGGACTAGCGGGAGTAATGAGCAGTTCTTC.